The 15 T cell receptor beta chains reported below all come from one sample, sequenced in a study of shared clonotypes between healthy human individuals. The table came from immunoSEQ multiplex PCR; TCRdb's copy has only in-frame clones and leaves some out. The sample yields 2.3 million or so clones, 85% to 95% seen once. Sequencing was performed on naive CD4+ T cells from PBMCs. The subset denotes: CD45RA+ positively selected. The receptors stem from a man aged 18 to 35 in good health. Some clones in this sample may be carry-over from other donors' samples.

The rearrangement uses TRBV5-1 and TRBJ2-2; perhaps TRBD1 as D (5 bases). Germline V lookup: CDR1 SGHRS, CDR2 YFSETQ. The CDR3 runs 14 residues. Trimming took off 7 bases at V and 4 bases at J, with 14 bases between the two ends. The CDR3 spells CASADRSSTGELFF. The CDR3 DNA is TGCGCCAGCGCCGACAGATCTTCCACCGGGGAGCTGTTTTTT.

The CDR3 loop reads CASSLLWHGSGNTIYF. The CDR3 DNA sequence: TGTGCCAGCAGCTTGTTATGGCACGGCTCTGGAAACACCATATATTTT. The chain combines TRBV5-6 with TRBJ1-3; D not resolved. The germline V gene encodes CDR1 SGHDT and CDR2 YYEEEE. With 1 base removed from V and 0 bases from J, the gap between germline ends came to 11 bases. The length of the CDR3 is 16 residues. Complete variable domain (other parts from reference TRBV5-6 and TRBJ1-3): DAGVTQSPTHLIKTRGQQVTLRCSPKSGHDTVSWYQQALGQGPQFIFQYYEEEERQRGNFPDRFSGHQFPNYSSELNVNALLLGDSALYLCASSLLWHGSGNTIYFGEGSWLTVV.

CDR3 coding DNA: TGTGCCAGCAGCTCTGCACCTACAAAGGCGAACACTGAAGCTTTCTTT. It is translated as CASSSAPTKANTEAFF. The V call is TRBV7-9, the J call TRBJ1-1; D is unresolved. The V end lost 4 bases, the J end lost 1 base, and 16 bases lay between the germline ends. Germline V gene data show CDR1 as SEHNR and CDR2 as FQNEAQ (reference sequence). The CDR3 has 16 amino acids.

DNA of the CDR3: TGCGCCAGCCATGACAGGGTGGGCACAGATACGCAGTATTTT. It translates to CASHDRVGTDTQYF. The gene calls are TRBV5-1 and TRBJ2-3; 7 bases match TRBD1. V was clipped by 7 bases and J by 1 base; unmatched bases: 6. This CDR3 has 14 residues. Germline assignment: CDR1 SGHRS and CDR2 YFSETQ.

This clone was observed a few times. The gene calls are TRBV18 and TRBJ1-2; unclear D gene. The germline CDR1 and CDR2 sequences are KGHSH and LQKENI. The V and J ends lost 1 base and 0 bases respectively, with 9 bases between them. The CDR3 loop spans 15 amino acids. The CDR3 sequence is CASSPLQETNYGYTF. DNA of the CDR3: TGTGCCAGCTCACCACTGCAGGAAACTAACTATGGCTACACCTTC.

CDR3 loop: CASSLGGDVGEKLFF. In DNA form, the CDR3 reads TGTGCCAGCAGCTTGGGAGGGGACGTGGGTGAAAAACTGTTTTTT. The chain couples TRBV5-4 to TRBJ1-4, with TRBD1 as a possible D gene (5 bases). CDR3 length: 15 amino acids. V was pared by 0 bases and J by 7 bases, with 13 bases between. Germline CDR1 and CDR2: SGHNT and YYREEE (reference sequence).

In DNA form, the CDR3 reads TGTGCCAGCTCACCGACGAGGGTTGGGGACACTGAAGCTTTCTTT. This gives the protein CASSPTRVGDTEAFF. The chain is built from TRBV18 and TRBJ1-1; D gene unclear. CDR3 length: 15 residues. V lost 3 bases, J lost 3 bases, and 14 bases lay in between. Germline V CDR1 and CDR2: KGHSH, LQKENI.

The chain is built from TRBV7-3 and TRBJ2-6; D is possibly TRBD1 (5 bases). CDR1 is SGHTA, CDR2 FQGTGA, per germline. V lost 0 bases and J 2 bases, leaving 8 bases between the germline ends. The CDR3 runs to 16 residues. The CDR3 sequence: CASSLTAGTGANVLTF. CDR3 in DNA: TGTGCCAGCAGCTTAACAGCAGGGACTGGGGCCAACGTCCTGACTTTC.

This rearrangement joins TRBV28 to TRBJ2-4, with 9 positions matching TRBD1. The V gene's germline CDR1 is MDHEN and CDR2 SYDVKM. Trimming at V came to 3 bases and at J to 3 bases, leaving 3 bases not matched to a gene. The CDR3 loop spans 15 amino acids. CDR3 in amino acids: CASSLGQGDKNIQYF. The CDR3 nucleotides read TGTGCCAGCAGTTTGGGACAGGGAGACAAAAACATTCAGTACTTC.

The chain couples TRBV28 to TRBJ2-5; D is ambiguous. This CDR3 is 13 amino acids long. Germline CDR1 reads MDHEN; CDR2 reads SYDVKM. With 6 bases removed from V and 5 bases from J, the gap between germline ends came to 13 bases. This CDR3 is CASSRAASETQYF. CDR3 nucleotide sequence: TGTGCCAGCAGCCGTGCCGCCTCGGAGACCCAGTACTTC.

This clone was counted a single time. The V call is TRBV5-1, the J call TRBJ2-1, with D unclear. The CDR3 sequence is 15 residues long. Germline assignment: CDR1 SGHRS and CDR2 YFSETQ. The germline V and J ends were trimmed by 2 bases and 4 bases, with 13 bases remaining between them. The CDR3 DNA reads as TGCGCCAGCAGCTTATCGTCTACGGAATACAATGAGCAGTTCTTC. Translation gives CASSLSSTEYNEQFF.

This rearrangement joins TRBV9 to TRBJ2-2, with 7 bases fitting TRBD2. Germline assignment: CDR1 SGDLS and CDR2 YYNGEE. The CDR3 totals 16 residues. After removal of 0 bases from V and 3 bases from J, the junction contained 5 bases not matched to a gene. CDR3 coding DNA: TGTGCCAGCAGCGTAGATCGGGAGGTCTACACCGGGGAGCTGTTTTTT. Translating it yields CASSVDREVYTGELFF.

J is TRBJ2-7 and V is TRBV7-2, with D possibly matching TRBD2 (5 bases). There are 15 residues in the CDR3. Germline CDR1 reads SGHTA; CDR2 reads FQGNSA. The V end lost 1 base, the J end lost 4 bases, and 14 bases lay between the germline ends. The CDR3 DNA reads TGTGCCAGCAGCTTAGTTCCGGGGTATGGTTACGAGCAGTACTTC. Its protein is CASSLVPGYGYEQYF.

The rearrangement links TRBV9 to TRBJ2-1, with a possible D match to TRBD2 (6 bases). Germline assignment: CDR1 SGDLS and CDR2 YYNGEE. Trimming removed 3 bases at V and 8 bases at J, with 12 bases between. The CDR3 loop spans 13 amino acids. CDR3 bases: TGTGCCAGCAGCGGAAGACTAGTGGATGAGCAGTTCTTC. This translates into CASSGRLVDEQFF.

V is TRBV9 and J is TRBJ2-1; 12 bases match TRBD2. Unmatched junction bases numbered 6, after V lost 2 bases and J lost 3 bases. The germline gives CDR1 SGDLS, CDR2 YYNGEE. The CDR3 is 17 residues long. This chain's CDR3 is CASSVGLAGYLYNEQFF. For the CDR3, the DNA is TGTGCCAGCAGCGTCGGACTAGCGGGATACCTCTACAATGAGCAGTTCTTC.